This record looks at one T cell receptor beta chain sequence and its context. The antigen is unknown. This CDR3 comprises 13 residues. Trimming left V 10 bases short and J 2 bases short, with 12 bases between. The germline gives CDR1 LNHDA, CDR2 SQIVND (reference sequence). This specimen belongs to a study of T cell responses to AZD1222 COVID-19 vaccine. Regarding the study as a whole: Targeting of unmutated variant regions was reportedly seen in nearly half of spike-specific TCRs. Clonal diversity was possibly underestimated; the donors were predominantly white British and more often female.

Some clones are missing from TCRdb's copy, which holds only in-frame ones; the method was immunoSEQ multiplex PCR. The sample records 70,000 to 95,000 clones, approximately 89% being singletons. The TCR comes from an adult who received the AZD1222 COVID-19 vaccine. This sample comprised peripheral blood, obtained 28 days after the second AZD1222 dose. V usage is TRBV19 and J usage is TRBJ1-5; perhaps TRBD1 as D (6 bases). CDR3 sequence: CATQGMGNQPQHF. DNA of the CDR3: TGTGCCACCCAGGGGATGGGCAATCAGCCCCAGCATTTT.